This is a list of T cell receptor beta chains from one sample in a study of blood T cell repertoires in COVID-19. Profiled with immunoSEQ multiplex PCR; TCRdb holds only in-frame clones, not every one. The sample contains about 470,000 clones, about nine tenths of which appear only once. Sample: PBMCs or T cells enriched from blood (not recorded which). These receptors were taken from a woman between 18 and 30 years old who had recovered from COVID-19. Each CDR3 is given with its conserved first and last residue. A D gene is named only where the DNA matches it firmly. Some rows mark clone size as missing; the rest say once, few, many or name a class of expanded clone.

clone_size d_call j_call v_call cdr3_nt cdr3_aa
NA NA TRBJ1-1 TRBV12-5 TGTGCTAGTGGTTCAAACCGAGACAGCCGTTACACTGAAGCTTTCTTT CASGSNRDSRYTEAFF
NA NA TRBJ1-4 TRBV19 TGTGCCAGTAGTATGGGTGGGCTCTCCGGGGGAAAACTGTTTTTT CASSMGGLSGGKLFF
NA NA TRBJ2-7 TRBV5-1 TGCGCCAGCAGCTTGGTGGAGACCGGGGAGCAGTACTTC CASSLVETGEQYF
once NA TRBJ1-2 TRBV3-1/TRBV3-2 TGTGCCAGCAGCCAACGCAGGCGCGCCGGCAACTATGGCTACACCTTC CASSQRRRAGNYGYTF
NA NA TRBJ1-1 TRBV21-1 TGTGCCAGCAGCCGCCGATTTTCGTCAGGGGCCTTGAACACTGAAGCTTTCTTT CASSRRFSSGALNTEAFF
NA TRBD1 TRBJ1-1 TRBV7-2 TGTGCCAGCAGCTCAATACAGGGGGGAAAAGCTTTCTTT CASSSIQGGKAFF
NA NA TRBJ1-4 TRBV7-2 TGTGCCAGCAGGCCAAGCAGGGTCGGTGAAAAACTGTTTTTT CASRPSRVGEKLFF
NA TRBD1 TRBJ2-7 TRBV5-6 TGTGCCAGCAGCACCGGACAGGGAGCCTACGAGCAGTACTTC CASSTGQGAYEQYF
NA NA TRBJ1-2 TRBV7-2 TGTGCCAGCAGCTTATATGGGGGGGCGGCCATGCGCTACACCTTC CASSLYGGAAMRYTF
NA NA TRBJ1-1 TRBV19 TGTGCCAGTAGTAAAAACGGGTGGGACACTGAAGCTTTCTTT CASSKNGWDTEAFF
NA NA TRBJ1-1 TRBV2 TGTGCCACCGCGGGGGAAGTATCGAACACTGAAGCTTTCTTT CATAGEVSNTEAFF
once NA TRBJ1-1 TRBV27 TGTGCCAGCAGGGGAGGACTGGGGAACACTGAAGCTTTCTTT CASRGGLGNTEAFF
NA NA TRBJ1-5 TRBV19 TGTGCCAGTAGTGAATACAGGAATCAGCCCCAGCATTTT CASSEYRNQPQHF
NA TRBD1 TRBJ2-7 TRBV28 TGTGCCAGCAGTTTAGAGGGGGCCTCTGGCTACGAGCAGTACTTC CASSLEGASGYEQYF
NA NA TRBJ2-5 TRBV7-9 TGTGCCAGCAGCCCCGGCGGGGGTGGGGGGGCCCAAGAGACCCAGTACTTC CASSPGGGGGAQETQYF
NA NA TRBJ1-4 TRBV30 TGTGCCTGGTCTACCAATGAAAAACTGTTTTTT CAWSTNEKLFF
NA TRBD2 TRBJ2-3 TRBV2 TGTGCCAGCAGTCACCCTAGCGGGGGGGCCGGCACAGATACGCAGTATTTT CASSHPSGGAGTDTQYF
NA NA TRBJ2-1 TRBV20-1 TGCAGTGCCGGCTCCTACAATGAGCAGTTCTTC CSAGSYNEQFF
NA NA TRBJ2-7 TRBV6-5 TGTGCCGCCGGACACCCGGTCCAGGAGCAGTACTTC CAAGHPVQEQYF
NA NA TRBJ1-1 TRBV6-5 TGTGCCAGCAGTTGGGATTCAGGGTCGAATGAAGCTTTCTTT CASSWDSGSNEAFF
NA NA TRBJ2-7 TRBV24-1 TGTGCCACCAGTGATTGGACGGGGGAGCAGTACTTC CATSDWTGEQYF
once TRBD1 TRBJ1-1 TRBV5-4 TGTGCCAGCAGCACCGGTGGACAGGGTCCGATGAACACTGAAGCTTTCTTT CASSTGGQGPMNTEAFF
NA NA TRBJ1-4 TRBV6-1 TGTGCCAGCAGCTTAGACAGGCCAACTAATGAAAAACTGTTTTTT CASSLDRPTNEKLFF
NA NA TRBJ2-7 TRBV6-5 TGTGCCAGCAGAGACAGGGAGGAGGACCACGAGCAGTACTTC CASRDREEDHEQYF
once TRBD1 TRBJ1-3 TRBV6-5 TGTGCCGGGGGACAGGGGGAACCTGGAAACACCATATATTTT CAGGQGEPGNTIYF
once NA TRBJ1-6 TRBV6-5 TGTGCCAGCAGGACGAATCCGGGCTATAATTCACCCCTCCACTTT CASRTNPGYNSPLHF
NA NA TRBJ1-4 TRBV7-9 TGTGCCAGCACGGACGAGAGGACTAATGAAAAACTGTTTTTT CASTDERTNEKLFF
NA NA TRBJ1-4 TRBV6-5 TGTGCCAGCGGATTACAGGGCGGAAGGAGTGAAAAACTGTTTTTT CASGLQGGRSEKLFF
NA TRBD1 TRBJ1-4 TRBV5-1 TGCGCCAGCAGCTTGACTGGACAGGGAAATGAAAAACTGTTTTTT CASSLTGQGNEKLFF
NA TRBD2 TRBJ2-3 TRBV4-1 TGCGCCAGCAGCCTCCTAGCGGGGCCGGAGGGGGATACGCAGTATTTT CASSLLAGPEGDTQYF
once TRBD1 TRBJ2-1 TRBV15 TGTGCCACCAGGACAGGGGGATCCTACAATGAGCAGTTCTTC CATRTGGSYNEQFF
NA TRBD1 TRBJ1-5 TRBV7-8 TGTGCCAGCAGCTTAGTTAGAGGGACAGGGGATCAGCCCCAGCATTTT CASSLVRGTGDQPQHF
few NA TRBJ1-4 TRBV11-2 TGTGCCAGCTCTCGAGGGACTAATGAAAAACTGTTTTTT CASSRGTNEKLFF
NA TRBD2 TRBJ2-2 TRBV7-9 TGTGCCAGCAGCTCCCGGGGGGAGCCGAACACCGGGGAGCTGTTTTTT CASSSRGEPNTGELFF
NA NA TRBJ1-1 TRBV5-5 TGTGCCAGCAGCCCCCCGGCAGGGAACACTGAAGCTTTCTTT CASSPPAGNTEAFF
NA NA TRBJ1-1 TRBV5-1 TGCGCCAGCAGCTTGGGGAGCTGGAACACTGAAGCTTTCTTT CASSLGSWNTEAFF
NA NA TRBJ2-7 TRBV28 TGTGCCAGCATCCATACGGACCTCCTCAGGGACGAGCAGTACTTC CASIHTDLLRDEQYF
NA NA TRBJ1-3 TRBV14 TGTGCCAGCAGCCCTCTCTTTGGAAACACCATATATTTT CASSPLFGNTIYF
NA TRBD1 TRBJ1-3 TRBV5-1 TGCGCCAGCAGCCCAGGACAGGGGAATCCTGGAAACACCATATATTTT CASSPGQGNPGNTIYF
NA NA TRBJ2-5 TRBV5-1 TGCGCCAGCAGCTTAGATACAGTTTACCAAGAGACCCAGTACTTC CASSLDTVYQETQYF
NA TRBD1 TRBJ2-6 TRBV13 TGTGCCAGCAGCTTACAGGGGGCGTCGACTTCTGGGGCCAACGTCCTGACTTTC CASSLQGASTSGANVLTF
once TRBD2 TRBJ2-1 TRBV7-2 TGTGCCAGCAGCTTGTCGGCTAGCGGGGGGTACAATGAGCAGTTCTTC CASSLSASGGYNEQFF
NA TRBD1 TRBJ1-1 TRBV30 TGTGCCTGGTTAGGGGACAGGGACACTGAAGCTTTCTTT CAWLGDRDTEAFF
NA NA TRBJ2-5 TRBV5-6 TGTGCCAGCAGCTTTGGGGAGCGGGAGACCCAGTACTTC CASSFGERETQYF
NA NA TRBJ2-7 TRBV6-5 TGTGCCAGCAGTCCGGGGACTTTCTACGAGCAGTACTTC CASSPGTFYEQYF
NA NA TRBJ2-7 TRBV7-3 TGTGCCAGCAGCTTAAAGGCCGGGGACTACGAGCAGTACTTC CASSLKAGDYEQYF
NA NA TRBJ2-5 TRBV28 TGTGCCAGCAGTCCACATCTTGGGGGGGGGCAGACCCAGTACTTC CASSPHLGGGQTQYF